Listed below are T cell receptor beta chains from one sample, sequenced in a study of T-cell reconstitution after alpha-beta-depleted transplantation in children. Each CDR3 protein is one row after TCRdb ran MiXCR on the PCR reads. The table lists approximately 800,000 distinct CDR3 sequences, approximately 15% of them singletons. The sample consisted of PBMCs, mostly from graft donor cells, taken 360 days after TCRalphabeta/CD19-depleted stem cell transplant. Every receptor here comes from a male patient younger than 18 who had a stem cell transplant for acute lymphoblastic leukemia, so the T cells may come from the graft donor. The CDR3 runs from the conserved cysteine through the conserved F or W. The D gene is left open where the match is weak. Size is stated for part of the rows, as once, few or many counts, or as a class when the clone is expanded.

cdr3_length	clone_size	v_call	j_call	d_call	cdr3_aa	cdr3_nt
17	-	TRBV7-3	TRBJ2-1	TRBD2	CASSLTKTSGGYNEQFF	TGTGCCAGCAGCTTAACTAAGACTAGCGGGGGGTACAATGAGCAGTTCTTC
16	-	TRBV5-4	TRBJ2-1	TRBD2	CASSPGAAGGYNEQFF	TGTGCCAGCAGCCCTGGGGCAGCGGGAGGGTACAATGAGCAGTTCTTC
15	few	TRBV5-1	TRBJ1-2	TRBD1	CASSLWQGEDYGYTF	TGCGCCAGCAGCTTGTGGCAGGGGGAGGACTATGGCTACACCTTC
14	-	TRBV25-1	TRBJ1-2	TRBD1	CASSGGTDSYGYTF	TGTGCCAGCAGTGGTGGGACAGACTCCTATGGCTACACCTTC
13	-	TRBV6-1	TRBJ1-5	-	CASSEDVRQPQHF	TGTGCCAGCAGTGAAGATGTCCGTCAGCCCCAGCATTTT
14	few	TRBV7-2	TRBJ2-7	-	CASSEFPDGYEQYF	TGTGCCAGCAGCGAGTTCCCGGACGGTTACGAGCAGTACTTC
12	-	TRBV10-2	TRBJ2-7	-	CASGRAAYEQYF	TGCGCCAGCGGACGGGCAGCATACGAGCAGTACTTC
16	-	TRBV14	TRBJ1-1	TRBD1	CASSHTRQGRDTEAFF	TGTGCCAGCAGCCATACACGACAGGGCCGGGACACTGAAGCTTTCTTT
15	many	TRBV7-9	TRBJ2-7	TRBD1	CASSLAQGAGYEQYF	TGTGCCAGCAGCTTAGCGCAGGGGGCAGGGTACGAGCAGTACTTC
14	many	TRBV5-1	TRBJ2-7	-	CASSFGDISYEQYF	TGCGCCAGCAGCTTTGGGGACATCTCCTACGAGCAGTACTTC
16	-	TRBV5-1	TRBJ2-1	TRBD2	CASSPPTSGNYNEQFF	TGCGCCAGCAGCCCGCCGACTAGCGGAAACTACAATGAGCAGTTCTTC
11	many	TRBV5-1	TRBJ1-1	-	CASSWGTEAFF	TGCGCCAGCAGTTGGGGAACTGAAGCTTTCTTT
11	-	TRBV12-3/TRBV12-4	TRBJ1-5	-	CASSPGVPQHF	TGTGCCAGCAGTCCCGGGGTACCCCAGCATTTT
14	few	TRBV5-1	TRBJ2-2	-	CASSAQLKGGELFF	TGCGCCAGCAGTGCACAACTGAAGGGCGGGGAGCTGTTTTTT
19	-	TRBV10-3	TRBJ1-5	-	CAISESILNRAGGDQPQHF	TGTGCCATCAGTGAGTCGATTCTGAACCGGGCCGGGGGCGATCAGCCCCAGCATTTT
16	-	TRBV5-1	TRBJ2-1	TRBD2	CASSLAFSGVYNEQFF	TGCGCCAGCAGCTTGGCCTTTAGCGGGGTCTACAATGAGCAGTTCTTC
16	-	TRBV11-2	TRBJ2-3	TRBD1	CASRFQGAASTDTQYF	TGTGCCAGCAGGTTCCAGGGGGCTGCTAGCACAGATACGCAGTATTTT
13	few	TRBV29-1	TRBJ2-1	TRBD2	CSVNSGGRNEQFF	TGCAGCGTTAATTCGGGAGGTCGGAATGAGCAGTTCTTC
12	few	TRBV5-1	TRBJ1-2	-	CASSTSRSGYTF	TGCGCCAGCAGCACCTCTCGGAGTGGCTACACCTTC
16	few	TRBV9	TRBJ1-1	TRBD1	CASSPRTGRENTEAFF	TGTGCCAGCAGCCCTCGGACAGGGAGGGAGAACACTGAAGCTTTCTTT
16	few	TRBV29-1	TRBJ2-7	TRBD2	CSVETSGRRSSYEQYF	TGCAGCGTTGAAACTAGCGGGAGGCGGAGCTCCTACGAGCAGTACTTC
13	few	TRBV2	TRBJ2-2	-	CASSQTQGGELFF	TGTGCCAGCAGTCAAACTCAGGGGGGGGAGCTGTTTTTT
14	-	TRBV12-3/TRBV12-4	TRBJ2-5	-	CASTLRTGQETQYF	TGTGCCAGCACTCTCCGAACAGGGCAAGAGACCCAGTACTTC